This T cell receptor beta chain was documented in a study of blood T cell repertoires in COVID-19. In the study overall: Both acute and convalescent COVID-19 samples were obtained from the United States, Italy and Spain.

V lost 8 bases and J lost 10; bases outside the gene matches: 14. The V gene's germline CDR1 is MDHEN and CDR2 SYDVKM. CDR3 length: 14 amino acids. Original analysis: Counts of nucleated cells, estimated from reference gene primer amplification, were obtained. TCRdb's copy holds only in-frame clones and misses some; the assay was immunoSEQ multiplex PCR. The V and J calls and clone size are taken from that table; D and trimming were inferred from the DNA. The table lists approximately 120,000 clones, 60% to 85% of them singletons. The sequencing input was peripheral blood. This clonotype was obtained from a human donor in a cohort sampled during active or convalescent COVID-19. The V and J genes are TRBV28 and TRBJ1-2; the match to TRBD1 covers 9 bases. The CDR3 coding sequence is TGTGCCAGCTCCACCGGGGGACAGGGTGTTGCCTACACCTTC. It encodes CASSTGGQGVAYTF.